This record looks at one T cell receptor beta chain sequence and its context. Its matching antigen is unknown. Each sample provided at least 5.5 micrograms of extracted total RNA. This sample stems from a study of blood T cells in healthy people across ages. Whole-study results and caveats: Considered underestimates were the diversity estimates obtained from one million T cells. Long-lived donors had more naive CD4+ cells and higher diversity than aged donors.

The second PCR ran about 6 to 11 cycles with a sample-barcoded 5' primer and J-beta primers. Every cDNA molecule bore a tag from a template-switch adaptor containing 12 random nucleotides. A single record per CDR3 protein comes from TCRdb applying MiXCR to the 5' RACE reads. Here the sample spans hundreds of thousands of distinct CDR3 sequences, approximately 53% being singletons. The TCR was taken from a man aged 40-55 years in good health. The specimen was blood.

The CDR3 sequence: CASSLASGENIQYF. DNA for the CDR3: TGCGCCAGCAGCTTGGCATCAGGGGAAAACATTCAGTACTTC. The chain recombines TRBV5-1 with TRBJ2-7; D may be TRBD1 (6 bases). The J call may be incorrect, as the DNA end agrees better with TRBJ2-4. The CDR3 extends over 14 amino acids. The germline gives CDR1 SGHRS, CDR2 YFSETQ.